This T cell receptor (beta chain) appears in the sequencing data of a study of T cells in Graves' hyperthyroidism and ophthalmopathy. This CDR3 is built from 16 residues. The V gene lost 1 base and the J gene lost 10 bases, with 17 bases spanning the gap. CDR1 MGHRA and CDR2 YSYEKL come from the germline V gene. Template material for amplifying TCR beta CDR3 regions consisted of RNA transcripts. When the TCR CDR3 underwent first-round RT-PCR, the HTBI primer set was used. A single record per CDR3 protein comes from TCRdb applying MiXCR to the multiplex PCR reads. The sample records 400,000 to 500,000 distinct CDR3 sequences, roughly 13% being singletons.

This sequence joins TRBV4-1 and TRBJ1-6; no definite D call. This sequence originates from a woman between 18 and 29 years old with Graves' hyperthyroidism. What was sequenced was blood. The CDR3 DNA is TGCGCCAGCAGCCAAGTTCGGGCCAAAGAACGGTCACCCCTCCACTTT. It is translated as CASSQVRAKERSPLHF.